This T cell receptor beta chain emerged from a study of cytomegalovirus exposure and HLA in healthy donors. The study's findings and limits: It was about 150 TCR beta chains that were listed as cytomegalovirus-associated. High specificity and sensitivity for cytomegalovirus status were reported for the classifier.

Primers included in the PCR were 60 Vbeta and 13 Jbeta primers. The repertoire was sequenced with immunoSEQ multiplex PCR; TCRdb's copy has only in-frame clones and lacks some. This sample has roughly 190,000 clones; over 60% occur once, and the top ten carry roughly 1.1%. Healthy bone marrow donors formed the donor group. The CDR3 runs 15 residues. Germline lookup yields CDR1 MNHNY and CDR2 SVGAGI (reference sequence). V was shortened by 0 bases and J by 3 bases, with 9 bases between the two germline ends. A remark on this clone: What it recognizes is unknown.

The specimen sequenced was PBMCs. This rearrangement joins TRBV6-6 to TRBJ1-3, with D uncertain. This receptor was identified in a woman aged 40-49 years in good health and CMV-seronegative. This CDR3 reads CASSYSNNLGNTIYF. In nucleotides, the CDR3 is TGTGCCAGCAGTTACTCCAACAATCTTGGAAACACCATATATTTT.